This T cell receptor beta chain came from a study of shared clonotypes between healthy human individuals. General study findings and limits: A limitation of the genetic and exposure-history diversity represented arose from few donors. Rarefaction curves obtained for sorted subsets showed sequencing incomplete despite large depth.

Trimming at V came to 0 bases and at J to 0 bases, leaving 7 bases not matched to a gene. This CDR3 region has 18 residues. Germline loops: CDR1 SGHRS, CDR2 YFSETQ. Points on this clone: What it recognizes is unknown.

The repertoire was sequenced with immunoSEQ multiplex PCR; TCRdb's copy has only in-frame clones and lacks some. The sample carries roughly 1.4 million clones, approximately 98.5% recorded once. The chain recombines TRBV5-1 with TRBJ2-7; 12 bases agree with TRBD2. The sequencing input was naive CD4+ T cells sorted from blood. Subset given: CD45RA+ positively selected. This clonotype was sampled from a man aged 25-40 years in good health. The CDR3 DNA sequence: TGCGCCAGCAGCTTGGGGCGACTAGCGGGAGTAAACTCCTACGAGCAGTACTTC. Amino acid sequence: CASSLGRLAGVNSYEQYF.